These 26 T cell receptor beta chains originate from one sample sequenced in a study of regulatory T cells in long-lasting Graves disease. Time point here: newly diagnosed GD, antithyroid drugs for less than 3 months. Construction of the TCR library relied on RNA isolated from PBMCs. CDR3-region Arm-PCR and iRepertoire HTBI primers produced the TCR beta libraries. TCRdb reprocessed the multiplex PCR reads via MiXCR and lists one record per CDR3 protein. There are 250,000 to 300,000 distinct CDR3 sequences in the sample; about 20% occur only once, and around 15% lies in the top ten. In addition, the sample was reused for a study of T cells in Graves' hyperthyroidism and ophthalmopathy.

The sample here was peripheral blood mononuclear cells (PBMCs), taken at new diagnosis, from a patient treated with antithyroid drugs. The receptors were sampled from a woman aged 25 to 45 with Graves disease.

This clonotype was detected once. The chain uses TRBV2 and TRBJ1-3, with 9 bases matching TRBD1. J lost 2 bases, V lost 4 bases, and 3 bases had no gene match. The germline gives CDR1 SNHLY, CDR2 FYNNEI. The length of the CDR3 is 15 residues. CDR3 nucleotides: TGTGCCAGCAGTGGACAGGGGGTGACTGGAAACACCATATATTTT. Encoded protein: CASSGQGVTGNTIYF.

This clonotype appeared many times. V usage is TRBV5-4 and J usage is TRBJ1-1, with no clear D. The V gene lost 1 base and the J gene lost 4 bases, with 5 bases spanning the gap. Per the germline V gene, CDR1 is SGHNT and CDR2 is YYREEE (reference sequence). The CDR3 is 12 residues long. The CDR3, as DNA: TGTGCCAGCAGCTTGCACGGCACTGAAGCTTTCTTT. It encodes CASSLHGTEAFF.

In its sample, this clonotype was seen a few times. CDR3 amino acids: CASSQRTPLNTEAFF. CDR3 DNA sequence: TGTGCCAGCAGCCAACGAACTCCTTTGAACACTGAAGCTTTCTTT. V usage is TRBV4-2 and J usage is TRBJ1-1; D call uncertain. V was clipped by 2 bases and J by 0 bases, with 10 bases between them. The CDR3 extends over 15 amino acids. Germline lookup yields CDR1 LGHNA and CDR2 YNFKEQ.

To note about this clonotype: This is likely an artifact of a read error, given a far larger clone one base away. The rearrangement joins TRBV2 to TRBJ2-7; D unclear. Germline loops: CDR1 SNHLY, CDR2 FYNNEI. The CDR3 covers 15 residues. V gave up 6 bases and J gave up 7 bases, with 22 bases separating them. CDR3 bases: TGTGCCAGCAGATTCGGGCTATCAGAATATGGGGAGCAGTACTTC. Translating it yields CASRFGLSEYGEQYF.

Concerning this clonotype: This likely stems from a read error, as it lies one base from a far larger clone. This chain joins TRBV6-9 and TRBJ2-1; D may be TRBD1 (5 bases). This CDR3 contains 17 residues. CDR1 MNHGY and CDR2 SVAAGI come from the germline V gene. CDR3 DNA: TGTGCCAGCAGTTACGCGCAGGGAACGAGCTCCTACAATGAGCAGCTCTTC. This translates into CASSYAQGTSSYNEQLF.

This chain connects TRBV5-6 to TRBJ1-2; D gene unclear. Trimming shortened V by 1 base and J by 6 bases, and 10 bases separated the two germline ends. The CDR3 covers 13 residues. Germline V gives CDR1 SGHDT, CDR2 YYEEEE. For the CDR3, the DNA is TGTGCCAGCAGCTTGAACACCGGGGATGGCTACACCTTC. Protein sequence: CASSLNTGDGYTF.

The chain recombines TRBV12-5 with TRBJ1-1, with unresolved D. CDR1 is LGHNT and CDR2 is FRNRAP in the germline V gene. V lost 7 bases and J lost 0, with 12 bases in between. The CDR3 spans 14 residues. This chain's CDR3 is CASAKGSVNTEAFF. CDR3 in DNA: TGTGCTAGTGCCAAAGGGTCCGTGAACACTGAAGCTTTCTTT.

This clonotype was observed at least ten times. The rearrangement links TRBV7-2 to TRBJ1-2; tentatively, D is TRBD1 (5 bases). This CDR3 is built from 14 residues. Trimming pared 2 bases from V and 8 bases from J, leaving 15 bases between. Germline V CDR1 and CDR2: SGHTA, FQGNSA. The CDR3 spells CASSLPGTVSGYTF. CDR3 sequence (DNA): TGTGCCAGCAGCTTACCAGGGACCGTTTCGGGCTACACCTTC. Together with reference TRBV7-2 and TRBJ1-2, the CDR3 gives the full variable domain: GAGVSQSPSNKVTEKGKDVELRCDPISGHTALYWYRQSLGQGLEFLIYFQGNSAPDKSGLPSDRFSAERTGGSVSTLTIQRTQQEDSAVYLCASSLPGTVSGYTFGSGTRLTVV.

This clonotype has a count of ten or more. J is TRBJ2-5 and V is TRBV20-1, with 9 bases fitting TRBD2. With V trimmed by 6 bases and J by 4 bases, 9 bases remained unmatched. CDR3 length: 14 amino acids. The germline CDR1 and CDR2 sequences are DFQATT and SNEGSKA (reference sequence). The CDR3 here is CSALRTSVGETQYF. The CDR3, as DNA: TGCAGTGCCCTCCGGACTAGCGTAGGAGAGACCCAGTACTTC.

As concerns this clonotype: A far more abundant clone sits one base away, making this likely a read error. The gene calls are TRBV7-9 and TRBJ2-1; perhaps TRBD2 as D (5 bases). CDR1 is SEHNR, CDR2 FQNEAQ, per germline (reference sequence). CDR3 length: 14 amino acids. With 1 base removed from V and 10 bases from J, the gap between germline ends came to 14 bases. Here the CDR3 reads CASSLDGNEGEQFF. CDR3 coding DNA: TGTGCCAGCAGCTTAGATGGGAACGAGGGCGAGCAGTTCTTC.

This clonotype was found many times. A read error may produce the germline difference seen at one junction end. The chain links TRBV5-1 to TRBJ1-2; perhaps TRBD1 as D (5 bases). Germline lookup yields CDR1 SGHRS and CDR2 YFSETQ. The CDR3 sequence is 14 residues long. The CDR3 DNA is TGTGCCAGCAGCTTGCACAGGATAGAGGGTGGCTACACCTTC. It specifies CASSLHRIEGGYTF.

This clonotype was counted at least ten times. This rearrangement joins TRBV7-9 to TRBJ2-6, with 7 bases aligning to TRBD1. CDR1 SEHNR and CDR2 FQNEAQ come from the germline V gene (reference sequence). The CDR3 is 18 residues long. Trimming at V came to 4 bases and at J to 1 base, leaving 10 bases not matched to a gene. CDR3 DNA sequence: TGTGCCAGCAGCTCCGTTGAGGGACAGAGATCTGGGGCCAACGTCCTGACTTTC. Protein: CASSSVEGQRSGANVLTF.

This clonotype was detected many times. CDR3 region: CSAEQGGGNQPQHF. The CDR3 DNA reads as TGCAGTGCGGAGCAGGGGGGTGGCAATCAGCCCCAGCATTTT. This chain joins TRBV20-1 and TRBJ1-5; 7 bases fit TRBD1. Germline trimming cut 6 bases from V and 2 bases from J; bases unmatched to any gene: 7. CDR1 and CDR2 from the germline V gene are DFQATT and SNEGSKA (reference sequence). The CDR3 runs to 14 residues.

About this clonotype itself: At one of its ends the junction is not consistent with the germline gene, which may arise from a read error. For the CDR3, the DNA is TGTACCATCAGCGATGACAAAGATGAAGCCTTCTTT. Translating it yields CTISDDKDEAFF. The rearrangement joins TRBV10-3 to TRBJ1-1, with no clear D. Looked up from germline, CDR1 is ENHRY and CDR2 is SYGVKD. The CDR3 loop spans 12 amino acids.

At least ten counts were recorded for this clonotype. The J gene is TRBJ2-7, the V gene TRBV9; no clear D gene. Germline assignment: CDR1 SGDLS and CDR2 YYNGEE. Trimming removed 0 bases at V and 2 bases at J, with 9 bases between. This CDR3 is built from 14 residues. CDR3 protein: CASSVGAVTYEQYF. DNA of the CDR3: TGTGCCAGCAGCGTAGGAGCAGTTACCTACGAGCAGTACTTC.

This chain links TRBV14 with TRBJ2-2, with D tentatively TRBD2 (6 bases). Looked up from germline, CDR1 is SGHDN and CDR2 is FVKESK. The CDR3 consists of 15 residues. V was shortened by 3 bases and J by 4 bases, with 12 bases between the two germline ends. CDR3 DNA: TGTGCCAGCAGCCAGCTTAGCGGCCCCACCGGGGAGCTGTTTTTT. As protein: CASSQLSGPTGELFF.

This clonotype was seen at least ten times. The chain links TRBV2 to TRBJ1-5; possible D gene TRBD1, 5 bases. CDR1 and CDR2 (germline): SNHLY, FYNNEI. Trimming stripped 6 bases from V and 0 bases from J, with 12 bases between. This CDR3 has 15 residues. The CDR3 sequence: CASRGTGYSNQPQHF. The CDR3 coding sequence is TGTGCCAGCAGAGGGACGGGATATAGCAATCAGCCCCAGCATTTT.

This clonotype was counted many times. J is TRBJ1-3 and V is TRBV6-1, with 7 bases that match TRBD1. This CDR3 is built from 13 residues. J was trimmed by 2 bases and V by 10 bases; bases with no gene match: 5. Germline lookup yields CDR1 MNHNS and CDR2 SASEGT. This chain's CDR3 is CATATGTGNTIYF. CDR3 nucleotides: TGTGCCACCGCGACAGGGACTGGAAACACCATATATTTT.

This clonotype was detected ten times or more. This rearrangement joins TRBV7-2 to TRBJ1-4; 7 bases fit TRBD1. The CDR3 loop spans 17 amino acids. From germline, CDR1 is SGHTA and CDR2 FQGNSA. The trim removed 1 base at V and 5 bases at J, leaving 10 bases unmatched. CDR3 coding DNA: TGTGCCAGCAGCTTAGAATCGGTGGCAGGGGGAAATGAAAAACTGTTTTTT. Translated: CASSLESVAGGNEKLFF.

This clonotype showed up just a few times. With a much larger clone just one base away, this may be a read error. CDR3: CASSPAGNEPFF. DNA for the CDR3: TGTGCCAGCTCTCCCGCGGGAAATGAGCCGTTCTTC. The rearrangement uses TRBV18 and TRBJ2-1, with D possibly matching TRBD2 (6 bases). Germline V gene data show CDR1 as KGHSH and CDR2 as LQKENI. This CDR3 has 12 amino acids.

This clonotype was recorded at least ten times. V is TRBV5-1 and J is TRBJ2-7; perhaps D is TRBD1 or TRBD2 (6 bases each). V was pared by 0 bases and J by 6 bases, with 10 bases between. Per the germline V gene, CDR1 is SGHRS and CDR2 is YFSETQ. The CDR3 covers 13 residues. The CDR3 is CASSLAGAVEQYF. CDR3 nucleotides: TGCGCCAGCAGCTTGGCGGGGGCAGTCGAGCAGTACTTC.

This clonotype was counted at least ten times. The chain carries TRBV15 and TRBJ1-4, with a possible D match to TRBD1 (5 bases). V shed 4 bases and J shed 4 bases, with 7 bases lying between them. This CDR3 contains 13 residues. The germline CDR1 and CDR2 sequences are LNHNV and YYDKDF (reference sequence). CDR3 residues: CATSKDNNEKLFF. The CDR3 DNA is TGTGCCACCAGCAAGGACAATAATGAAAAACTGTTTTTT.

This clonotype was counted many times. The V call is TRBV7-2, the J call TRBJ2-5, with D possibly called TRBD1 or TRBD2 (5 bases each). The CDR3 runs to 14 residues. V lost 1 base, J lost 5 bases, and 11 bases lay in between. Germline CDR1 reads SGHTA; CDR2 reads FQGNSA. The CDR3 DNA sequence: TGTGCCAGCAGCTTAGGGGCAGAGGGGGAGACCCAGTACTTC. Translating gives CASSLGAEGETQYF.

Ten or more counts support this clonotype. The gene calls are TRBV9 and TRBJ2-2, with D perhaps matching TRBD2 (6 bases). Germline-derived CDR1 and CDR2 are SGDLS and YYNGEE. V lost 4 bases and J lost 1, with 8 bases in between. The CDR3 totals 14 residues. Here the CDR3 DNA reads TGTGCCAGCAGCCAGGGAGGGAACACCGGGGAGCTGTTTTTT. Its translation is CASSQGGNTGELFF.

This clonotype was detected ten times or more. The CDR3 DNA is TGTGCCAGCAGCCTTGACGGCCGCCCGAATCAGCCCCAGCATTTT. Encoded protein: CASSLDGRPNQPQHF. The V call is TRBV5-4, the J call TRBJ1-5; D remains ambiguous. V lost 4 bases and J lost 4, with 15 bases in between. The CDR3 consists of 15 residues. The germline V gene encodes CDR1 SGHNT and CDR2 YYREEE (reference sequence).

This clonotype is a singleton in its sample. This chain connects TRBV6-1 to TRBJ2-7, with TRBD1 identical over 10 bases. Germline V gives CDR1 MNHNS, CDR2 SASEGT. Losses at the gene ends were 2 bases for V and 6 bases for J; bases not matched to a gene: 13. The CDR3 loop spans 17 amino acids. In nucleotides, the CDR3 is TGTGCCAGCAGTGAATACCCCCCCGGGACAGGGGTTTCCGAGCAGTACTTC. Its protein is CASSEYPPGTGVSEQYF.